This T cell receptor (beta chain) was captured by sequencing in a study of CXCR3-negative and CXCR3-positive naive CD8 T cells. Naivety in CD8+ T cells corresponded to a CD45RO-CCR7+CD27+CD95- phenotype. Study-level results: Naive cells that were CXCR3-positive had more hydrophobic TRB CDR3s (compared with CXCR3-negative naive cells). Similar TRBV-TRBJ gene usage was seen in naive CXCR3-negative and CXCR3-positive cells, but not in memory cells. Between one naive subset and the other, surface CD5 was comparable, and TCR strength was inferred from TRB CDR3 properties.

The TRB cDNA libraries were prepared by 5' RACE with UMI labels. Reprocessing the 5' RACE reads, TCRdb reports a single entry for every CDR3 protein and omits DNA. Its table records under 150,000 distinct CDR3 sequences. Comments on this clonotype: Its cognate antigen is unknown.

The germline V gene has CDR1 SEHNR and CDR2 FQNEAQ (reference sequence). The CDR3 is 18 residues long. Sequenced sample: naive CXCR3+ CD8+ T cells from blood. Indicated subset: CD45RO-CCR7+CD27+CD95- naive CD8+ T cells expressing CXCR3 (TNR3+). The chain joins TRBV7-9 to TRBJ1-2; TCRdb's D call, TRBD1, is unchecked because there is no DNA. This clonotype was obtained from a human donor in good health. Some clones in this sample may be carry-over from other donors' samples. The chain's CDR3 is CASSSPRTGGNVVYGYTF.